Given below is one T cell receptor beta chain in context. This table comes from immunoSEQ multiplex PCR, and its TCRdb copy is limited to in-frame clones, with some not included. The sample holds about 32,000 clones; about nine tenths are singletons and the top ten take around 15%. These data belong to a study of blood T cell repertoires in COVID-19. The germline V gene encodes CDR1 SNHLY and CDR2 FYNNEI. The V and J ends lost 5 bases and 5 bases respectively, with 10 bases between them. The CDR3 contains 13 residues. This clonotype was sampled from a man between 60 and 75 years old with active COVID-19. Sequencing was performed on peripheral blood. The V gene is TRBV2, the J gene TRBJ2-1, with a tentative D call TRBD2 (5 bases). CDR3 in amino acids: CASSLDGNNEQFF. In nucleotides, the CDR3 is TGTGCCAGCAGTTTGGACGGGAACAATGAGCAGTTCTTC.